The rows below give T cell receptor beta chains drawn from one sample of a study of cytomegalovirus exposure and HLA in healthy donors. Sequencing was performed with immunoSEQ multiplex PCR; in TCRdb, only in-frame clones are kept and a portion is missing. The table shows approximately 120,000 clones, with around 77% occurring only once. Source material: PBMCs. The receptor source for this set is a woman in her 40s in good health and CMV-seropositive. Each CDR3 is given with its conserved first and last residue. Fields, in order: V gene, J gene, D gene, clone size, CDR3 protein, CDR3 DNA. A D gene is named only where the DNA matches it firmly. Not every row has a clone size; where given, it reads once, few, many or a size class.

TRBV30	TRBJ2-7	NA	NA	CAWSTGNSYEQYF	TGTGCCTGGTCGACAGGCAACTCCTACGAGCAGTACTTC
TRBV7-2	TRBJ2-5	NA	NA	CASSLVGGGTQYF	TGTGCCAGCAGCTTAGTGGGAGGCGGGACCCAGTACTTC
TRBV19	TRBJ1-2	TRBD1	NA	CASREVQGARGYTF	TGTGCCAGTAGAGAGGTCCAGGGGGCACGGGGCTACACCTTC
TRBV5-1	TRBJ1-3	TRBD1	NA	CASSRQGEGNTIYF	TGCGCCAGCAGCCGACAGGGGGAGGGAAACACCATATATTTT
TRBV5-1	TRBJ1-4	TRBD1	NA	CASQTGQSTNEKLFF	TGCGCCAGCCAGACAGGGCAATCAACTAATGAAAAACTGTTTTTT
TRBV6-1	TRBJ1-5	NA	NA	CASSEGRQSNQPQHF	TGTGCCAGCAGTGAAGGCCGACAAAGCAATCAGCCCCAGCATTTT
TRBV30	TRBJ2-7	TRBD2	NA	CAWSAGGLVYEQYF	TGTGCCTGGAGCGCGGGAGGGCTCGTTTACGAGCAGTACTTC
TRBV18	TRBJ2-3	NA	NA	CASSSPSTDTQYF	TGTGCCAGCTCAAGCCCTAGCACAGATACGCAGTATTTT
TRBV4-1	TRBJ2-7	NA	NA	CASSGTTKGEQYF	TGCGCCAGCAGCGGGACAACTAAGGGCGAGCAGTACTTC
TRBV29-1	TRBJ2-7	NA	NA	CSVEVWAHGSTYEQYF	TGCAGCGTTGAAGTCTGGGCTCACGGGAGCACCTACGAGCAGTACTTC
TRBV5-1	TRBJ1-1	NA	NA	CASSLEGGLMNTEAFF	TGCGCCAGCAGCCTGGAAGGGGGTCTCATGAACACTGAAGCTTTCTTT
TRBV9	TRBJ2-1	NA	once	CASSPQMGLYNEQFF	TGTGCCAGCAGCCCCCAGATGGGGCTCTACAATGAGCAGTTCTTC
TRBV9	TRBJ1-2	NA	NA	CASSVGGPPTASYGYTF	TGTGCCAGCAGCGTAGGAGGCCCCCCGACAGCTTCCTATGGCTACACCTTC
TRBV2	TRBJ1-4	TRBD1	NA	CASSVGTGAEKLFF	TGTGCCAGCAGTGTTGGGACAGGGGCTGAAAAACTGTTTTTT
TRBV29-1	TRBJ1-2	TRBD1	NA	CSVVPPGQAYGYTF	TGCAGCGTTGTACCTCCGGGACAGGCCTATGGCTACACCTTC
TRBV7-6	TRBJ2-7	TRBD2	NA	CASSLGWLAGGYEQYF	TGTGCCAGCAGCTTAGGGTGGCTAGCGGGAGGATACGAGCAGTACTTC
TRBV28	TRBJ2-7	TRBD1	once	CASSSPTGVYGYEQYF	TGTGCCAGCAGTTCACCTACAGGGGTCTATGGGTACGAGCAGTACTTC
TRBV29-1	TRBJ1-2	NA	few	CSFYRDTPGGGYTF	TGCAGCTTTTACCGGGACACGCCCGGTGGTGGCTACACCTTC
TRBV6-1	TRBJ1-5	NA	NA	CASSDYSNQPQHF	TGTGCCAGCAGTGACTATAGCAATCAGCCCCAGCATTTT
TRBV6-4	TRBJ1-1	TRBD1	many	CAIADRGRDTEAFF	TGTGCCATCGCGGACAGGGGGAGGGACACTGAAGCTTTCTTT
TRBV11-1	TRBJ1-6	NA	NA	CASSRARGSPLHF	TGTGCCAGCAGCCGGGCGAGGGGGTCACCCCTCCACTTT
TRBV5-1	TRBJ1-3	TRBD1	NA	CASSPRTGSSSGNTIYF	TGCGCCAGCAGCCCCCGGACAGGCTCAAGCTCTGGAAACACCATATATTTT
TRBV5-4	TRBJ1-2	TRBD1	once	CASSGSGTGTGYTF	TGTGCCAGCAGCGGGAGCGGGACAGGGACCGGCTACACCTTC
TRBV7-9	TRBJ1-2	TRBD1	NA	CASSSEGAGKLGGYTF	TGTGCCAGCAGCTCAGAGGGGGCAGGGAAACTAGGTGGCTACACCTTC
TRBV29-1	TRBJ2-2	TRBD2	NA	CSVITSGRLNTGELFF	TGCAGCGTGATAACTAGCGGGAGGCTGAACACCGGGGAGCTGTTTTTT
TRBV18	TRBJ2-7	TRBD2	few	CASSLSWGLAEQYEQYF	TGTGCCAGCTCACTCTCCTGGGGACTAGCGGAGCAATACGAGCAGTACTTC
TRBV2	TRBJ2-2	NA	NA	CASSDWGRNGELFF	TGTGCCAGCAGTGATTGGGGGCGGAACGGGGAGCTGTTTTTT
TRBV27	TRBJ2-5	TRBD1	NA	CASSFRAGGQQETQYF	TGTGCCAGCAGTTTTCGGGCAGGGGGCCAACAAGAGACCCAGTACTTC
TRBV6-5	TRBJ1-1	NA	NA	CASSYSPGNTEAFF	TGTGCCAGCAGTTACTCCCCGGGGAACACTGAAGCTTTCTTT
TRBV27	TRBJ1-2	TRBD1	NA	CASSLSGRGNYGYTF	TGTGCCAGCAGTTTATCTGGCAGGGGGAACTATGGCTACACCTTC
TRBV6-1	TRBJ2-5	NA	NA	CASKWPGQETQYF	TGTGCCAGCAAATGGCCGGGCCAAGAGACCCAGTACTTC
TRBV5-1	TRBJ1-1	NA	NA	CASSLRTAPNTEAFF	TGCGCCAGCAGCTTACGGACAGCCCCGAACACTGAAGCTTTCTTT
TRBV30	TRBJ1-3	NA	NA	CAWSADYSGNTIYF	TGTGCCTGGAGTGCTGACTACTCTGGAAACACCATATATTTT
TRBV7-9	TRBJ1-2	TRBD1	NA	CASSPRDRGYGYTF	TGTGCCAGCAGCCCGAGGGACAGGGGGTATGGCTACACCTTC
TRBV5-1	TRBJ1-2	NA	NA	CASSLAGNYGYTF	TGCGCCAGCAGCTTGGCAGGGAACTATGGCTACACCTTC
TRBV7-8	TRBJ2-4	NA	NA	CASSAQRLAKNIQYF	TGTGCCAGCAGCGCGCAACGTCTAGCCAAAAACATTCAGTACTTC
TRBV19	TRBJ1-1	TRBD1	NA	CASSIRGGHTLNTEAFF	TGTGCCAGTAGTATAAGAGGGGGCCACACCCTGAACACTGAAGCTTTCTTT
TRBV28	TRBJ2-7	NA	NA	CASSLGPRYEQYF	TGTGCCAGCAGCCTCGGTCCCCGATACGAGCAGTACTTC
TRBV7-8	TRBJ2-5	TRBD2	once	CASSRTSGSETQYF	TGTGCCAGCAGTAGGACTAGCGGGAGTGAGACCCAGTACTTC
TRBV11-2	TRBJ2-1	NA	NA	CASSLTAERLVGYNEQFF	TGTGCCAGCAGCTTAACAGCAGAGCGGCTAGTAGGCTACAATGAGCAGTTCTTC
TRBV7-9	TRBJ2-7	TRBD2	NA	CASSQSFGLAYEQYF	TGTGCCAGCAGCCAATCGTTTGGACTAGCCTACGAGCAGTACTTC
TRBV7-2	TRBJ2-1	NA	NA	CASSLGRGEQFF	TGTGCCAGCAGCTTAGGCAGGGGCGAGCAGTTCTTC
TRBV19	TRBJ2-1	TRBD1	once	CASSGYRGLGEQFF	TGTGCCAGTAGTGGCTACAGGGGGCTCGGAGAGCAGTTCTTC
TRBV7-9	TRBJ2-7	TRBD1	NA	CASSPLDRGTYEQYF	TGTGCCAGCAGCCCCCTGGACAGGGGAACCTACGAGCAGTACTTC
TRBV29-1	TRBJ1-5	NA	few	CSVGGQGGQPQHF	TGCAGCGTTGGCGGGCAGGGAGGTCAGCCCCAGCATTTT
TRBV5-4	TRBJ2-1	TRBD2	NA	CASSPGLAGAYNEQFF	TGTGCCAGCAGCCCTGGACTAGCGGGGGCCTACAATGAGCAGTTCTTC
TRBV30	TRBJ1-1	NA	NA	CAWSPSGNTEAFF	TGTGCCTGGAGCCCCTCGGGGAACACTGAAGCTTTCTTT
TRBV6-1	TRBJ2-1	TRBD2	NA	CASSEWTSGREREQFF	TGTGCCAGCAGTGAATGGACTAGCGGGAGGGAACGTGAGCAGTTCTTC
TRBV19	TRBJ1-4	TRBD1	NA	CASSTTGLNEKLFF	TGTGCCAGTAGTACGACAGGGCTCAATGAAAAACTGTTTTTT